These T cell receptor beta chains were read from a single sample in a study of cytomegalovirus exposure and HLA in healthy donors. The protocol was immunoSEQ multiplex PCR, while the TCRdb copy is restricted to in-frame clones and leaves out a portion. The sample has roughly 190,000 clones, about four fifths seen once. Input material: PBMCs. The receptors come from a girl aged 10 to 17 in good health and CMV-seropositive. CDR3s include the opening cysteine and the closing phenylalanine or tryptophan. The order of the fields is D gene, J gene, V gene, CDR3 protein. The D gene is left open where the match is weak.

D: .
J: TRBJ2-3
V: TRBV7-2
CDR3: CASIPQVRDTQYF

D: TRBD1
J: TRBJ1-4
V: TRBV7-7
CDR3: CASSLKTGWNEKLFF

D: TRBD2
J: TRBJ2-7
V: TRBV4-3
CDR3: CASSQGTSGPYEQYF

D: TRBD1
J: TRBJ2-1
V: TRBV6-5
CDR3: CASRGQGSYNEQFF

D: TRBD2
J: TRBJ2-1
V: TRBV7-8
CDR3: CASSFVTSGMYNEQFF

D: .
J: TRBJ2-5
V: TRBV7-8
CDR3: CASSLGRGIETQYF

D: .
J: TRBJ2-3
V: TRBV9
CDR3: CASSVAATDTQYF

D: .
J: TRBJ1-2
V: TRBV4-1
CDR3: CASSSLQEGSYGYTF

D: .
J: TRBJ2-5
V: TRBV9
CDR3: CASSVNVAGETQYF

D: TRBD1
J: TRBJ2-3
V: TRBV5-1
CDR3: CASSFDRGADTQYF

D: .
J: TRBJ1-3
V: TRBV6-5
CDR3: CASSYSGQSGNTIYF

D: .
J: TRBJ1-3
V: TRBV6-6
CDR3: CASTLTGTSSGNTIYF

D: .
J: TRBJ2-4
V: TRBV19
CDR3: CASSIVWGPDIQYF

D: .
J: TRBJ1-5
V: TRBV5-4
CDR3: CASSLKGVDQPQHF

D: .
J: TRBJ1-1
V: TRBV29-1
CDR3: CSVASTQSPRAFF

D: .
J: TRBJ1-4
V: TRBV9
CDR3: CASSVQGKTNEKLFF

D: TRBD1
J: TRBJ1-1
V: TRBV5-1
CDR3: CASSDTPGQGTEAFF

D: .
J: TRBJ1-2
V: TRBV21-1
CDR3: CASSNHRHSYGYTF

D: TRBD1
J: TRBJ1-2
V: TRBV5-1
CDR3: CASSPGTGGYTF

D: .
J: TRBJ2-7
V: TRBV5-6
CDR3: CASSFAPGYYEQYF

D: TRBD2
J: TRBJ2-1
V: TRBV5-8
CDR3: CASSLWASGVLNEQFF

D: .
J: TRBJ1-2
V: TRBV6-5
CDR3: CASSPRDTSYGYTF

D: .
J: TRBJ2-2
V: TRBV7-2
CDR3: CASSYTPGLGSGELFF

D: .
J: TRBJ2-5
V: TRBV9
CDR3: CASSVGAPGAQYF

D: TRBD1
J: TRBJ2-7
V: TRBV6-1
CDR3: CASSVINRGEQYF

D: .
J: TRBJ2-7
V: TRBV7-9
CDR3: CASSSRQLEYEQYF

D: TRBD2
J: TRBJ2-1
V: TRBV27
CDR3: CASSLATSGGNEQFF

D: .
J: TRBJ2-7
V: TRBV7-2
CDR3: CASSLVSSDENEQYF

D: TRBD2
J: TRBJ2-5
V: TRBV6-5
CDR3: CASRPAGGGAETQYF

D: TRBD2
J: TRBJ2-3
V: TRBV6-1
CDR3: CASSEFLGLAGASDTQYF

D: TRBD1
J: TRBJ2-7
V: TRBV18
CDR3: CASSPQGALNEQYF

D: TRBD1
J: TRBJ2-3
V: TRBV11-2
CDR3: CASSLGGQGLDTQYF

D: .
J: TRBJ2-1
V: TRBV6-5
CDR3: CASSTTYRVDNEQFF

D: .
J: TRBJ2-2
V: TRBV6-6
CDR3: CASSYERPPTGELFF

D: TRBD2
J: TRBJ2-7
V: TRBV7-2
CDR3: CASSLGGGASYEQYF

D: TRBD2
J: TRBJ2-6
V: TRBV25-1
CDR3: CASRAAGASGANVLTF

D: .
J: TRBJ1-5
V: TRBV18
CDR3: CASSLNREGVGQPQHF

D: .
J: TRBJ1-1
V: TRBV4-2
CDR3: CASSQLLGGAIDTEAFF

D: .
J: TRBJ2-7
V: TRBV7-2
CDR3: CASSQPGAYEQYF

D: .
J: TRBJ2-1
V: TRBV7-2
CDR3: CASSSQGYEQFF

D: TRBD2
J: TRBJ2-4
V: TRBV11-2
CDR3: CASSRSGTSGNKNIQYF

D: .
J: TRBJ2-7
V: TRBV9
CDR3: CASSSHPGTYEQYF

D: TRBD1
J: TRBJ2-7
V: TRBV27
CDR3: CASSLGQGVEQYF

D: TRBD2
J: TRBJ2-7
V: TRBV2
CDR3: CASIGSGGPYEQYF

D: .
J: TRBJ1-1
V: TRBV18
CDR3: CASSPSGITEAFF